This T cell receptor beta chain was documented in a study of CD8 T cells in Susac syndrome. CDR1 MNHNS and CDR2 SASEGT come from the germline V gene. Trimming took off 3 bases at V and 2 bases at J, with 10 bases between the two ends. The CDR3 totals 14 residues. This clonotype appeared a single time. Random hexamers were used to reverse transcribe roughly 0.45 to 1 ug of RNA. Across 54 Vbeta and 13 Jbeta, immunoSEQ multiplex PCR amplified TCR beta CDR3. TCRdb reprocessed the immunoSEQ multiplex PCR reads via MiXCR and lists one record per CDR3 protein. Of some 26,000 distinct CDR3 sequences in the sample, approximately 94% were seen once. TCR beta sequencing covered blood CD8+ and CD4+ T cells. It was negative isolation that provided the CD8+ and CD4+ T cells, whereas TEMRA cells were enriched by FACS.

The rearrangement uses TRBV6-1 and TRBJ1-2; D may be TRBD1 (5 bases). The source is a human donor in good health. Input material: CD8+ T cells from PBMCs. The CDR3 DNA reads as TGTGCCAGCAGTGATTTGAACAGGAACTATGGCTACACCTTC. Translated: CASSDLNRNYGYTF.